One sample yielded the 5 T cell receptor beta chains listed below, sequenced in a study of CD8 T cells in Susac syndrome. An amount of RNA that ranged from roughly 0.5 to 1 ug was reverse transcribed with random hexamers. TCRdb reprocessed the immunoSEQ multiplex PCR reads with MiXCR, giving one entry per CDR3 protein. The sample holds around 170,000 distinct CDR3 sequences, approximately 96% seen once. Sequencing used CD4+ T cells from PBMCs. The origin of the receptors is a human donor with Susac syndrome.

V gene TRBV27 combines with J gene TRBJ2-1; 9 bases align to TRBD1. Germline CDR1 MNHEY, CDR2 SMNVEV (reference sequence). The CDR3 runs 17 residues. V shed 4 bases and J 8 bases; nucleotides not matched to a gene: 15. CDR3 DNA sequence: TGTGCCAGCAGTTCCCGTCCCCCGGGACAGGGTTTCCATGAGCAGTTCTTC. It specifies CASSSRPPGQGFHEQFF.

The CDR3, as DNA: TGTGCCAGCAGTGAAAGAGGTTCGGCTTTCTTT. Its protein is CASSERGSAFF. This rearrangement joins TRBV6-1 to TRBJ1-1; D is undetermined. CDR3 length: 11 amino acids. Trimming pared 2 bases from V and 11 bases from J, leaving 9 bases between. Germline loops: CDR1 MNHNS, CDR2 SASEGT.

The rearrangement links TRBV7-8 to TRBJ1-6; D remains ambiguous. Trimming cost V 3 bases and J 4 bases, with 10 bases left between them. CDR1 SGHVS and CDR2 FQNEAQ come from the germline V gene. The CDR3 runs to 15 residues. The chain's CDR3 is CASSFETIYNSPLHF. The CDR3 DNA follows: TGTGCCAGCAGCTTTGAGACAATTTATAATTCACCCCTCCACTTT.

The chain combines TRBV20-1 with TRBJ2-1; 10 bases are shared with TRBD2. The CDR3 loop spans 13 amino acids. Germline-derived CDR1 and CDR2 are DFQATT and SNEGSKA (reference sequence). CDR3 sequence reads: CSAGGTSVNEQFF. CDR3 sequence (DNA): TGCAGCGCGGGGGGGACTAGCGTCAATGAGCAGTTCTTC.

This rearrangement joins TRBV28 to TRBJ2-1, with 8 nucleotides matching TRBD1. V lost 6 bases to trimming and J lost 4 bases; unmatched junction nucleotides: 5. Looked up from germline, CDR1 is MDHEN and CDR2 is SYDVKM. This CDR3 spans 14 amino acids. CDR3: CASSRQGNYNEQFF. The CDR3 region has the DNA TGTGCCAGCAGCAGACAGGGGAATTACAATGAGCAGTTCTTC.